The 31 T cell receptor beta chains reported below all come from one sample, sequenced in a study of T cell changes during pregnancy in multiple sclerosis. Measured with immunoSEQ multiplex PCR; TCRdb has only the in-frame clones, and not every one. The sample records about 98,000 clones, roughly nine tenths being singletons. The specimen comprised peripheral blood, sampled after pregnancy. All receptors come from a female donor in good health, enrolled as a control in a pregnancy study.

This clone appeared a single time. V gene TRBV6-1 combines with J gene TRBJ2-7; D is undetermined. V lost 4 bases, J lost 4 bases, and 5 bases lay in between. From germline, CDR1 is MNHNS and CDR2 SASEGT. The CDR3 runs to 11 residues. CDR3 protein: CASSVSYEQYF. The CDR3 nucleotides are TGTGCCAGCAGTGTCTCTTACGAGCAGTACTTC.

The CDR3 is CASSESLAVYNEQFF. The CDR3 bases are TGTGCCAGCAGTGAAAGCCTAGCGGTCTACAATGAGCAGTTCTTC. This chain joins TRBV6-1 and TRBJ2-1; 7 bases line up with TRBD2. The CDR3 runs to 15 residues. Germline trimming cut 2 bases from V and 3 bases from J; bases unmatched to any gene: 4. In germline, CDR1 is MNHNS, CDR2 SASEGT.

CDR3 amino acids: CASSLVWSPTKRGEAFF. The CDR3 DNA is TGTGCCAGCAGCTTAGTCTGGTCGCCCACAAAACGGGGTGAAGCTTTCTTT. The chain employs TRBV7-6 and TRBJ1-1; D gene ambiguous. The CDR3 has 17 residues. CDR1 SGHVS and CDR2 FNYEAQ come from the germline V gene. Deletions cut 1 base from V and 7 bases from J, with 22 bases between.

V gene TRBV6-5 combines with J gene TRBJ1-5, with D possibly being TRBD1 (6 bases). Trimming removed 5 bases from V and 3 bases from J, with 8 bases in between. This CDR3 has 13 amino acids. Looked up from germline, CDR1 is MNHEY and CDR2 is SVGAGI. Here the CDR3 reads CASSTGNNQPQHF. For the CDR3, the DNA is TGTGCCAGCAGTACAGGGAACAATCAGCCCCAGCATTTT.

The DNA for the CDR3 is TGTGCCAGCAGCTTGGTCGTAGACAGGGGCCCCTACAATGAGCAGTTCTTC. It translates to CASSLVVDRGPYNEQFF. The V gene is TRBV5-5, the J gene TRBJ2-1, with 8 bases matching TRBD1. V lost 0 bases to trimming and J lost 2 bases; unmatched junction nucleotides: 7. Germline V gene lookup returns CDR1 SGHKS and CDR2 YYEKEE (reference sequence). This CDR3 has 17 amino acids.

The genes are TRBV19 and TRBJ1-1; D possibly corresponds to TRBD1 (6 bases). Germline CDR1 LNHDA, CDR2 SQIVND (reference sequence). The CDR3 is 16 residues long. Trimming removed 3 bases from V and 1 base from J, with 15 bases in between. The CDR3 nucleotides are TGTGCCAGTAGTATTGGGCCAGGGGCTTCGAACACTGAAGCTTTCTTT. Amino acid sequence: CASSIGPGASNTEAFF.

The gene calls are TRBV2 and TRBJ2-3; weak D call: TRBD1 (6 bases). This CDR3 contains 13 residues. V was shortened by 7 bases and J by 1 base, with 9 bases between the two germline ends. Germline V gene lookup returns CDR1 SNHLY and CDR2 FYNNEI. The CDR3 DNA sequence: TGTGCCAGCAAGGCAGGGGGCACAGATACGCAGTATTTT. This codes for CASKAGGTDTQYF.

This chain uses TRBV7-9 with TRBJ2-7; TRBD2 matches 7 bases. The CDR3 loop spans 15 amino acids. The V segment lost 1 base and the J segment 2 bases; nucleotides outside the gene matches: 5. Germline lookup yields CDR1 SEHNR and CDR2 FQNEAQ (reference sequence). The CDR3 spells CASSLEAGRAYEQYF. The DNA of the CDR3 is TGTGCCAGCAGCTTAGAGGCGGGGAGGGCCTACGAGCAGTACTTC. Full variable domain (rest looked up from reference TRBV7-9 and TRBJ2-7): DTGVSQNPRHKITKRGQNVTFRCDPISEHNRLYWYRQTLGQGPEFLTYFQNEAQLEKSRLLSDRFSAERPKGSFSTLEIQRTEQGDSAMYLCASSLEAGRAYEQYFGPGTRLTVT.

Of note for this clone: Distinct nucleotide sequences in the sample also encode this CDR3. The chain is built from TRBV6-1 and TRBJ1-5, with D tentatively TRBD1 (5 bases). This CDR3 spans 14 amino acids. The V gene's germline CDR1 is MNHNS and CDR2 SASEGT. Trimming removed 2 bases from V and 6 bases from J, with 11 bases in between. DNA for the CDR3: TGTGCCAGCAGTGAATCAGCAGGGCCTCAGCCCCAGCATTTT. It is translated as CASSESAGPQPQHF.

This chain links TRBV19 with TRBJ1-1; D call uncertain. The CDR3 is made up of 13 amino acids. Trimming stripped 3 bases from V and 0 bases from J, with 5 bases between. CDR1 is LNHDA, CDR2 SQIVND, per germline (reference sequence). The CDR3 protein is CASSMRMNTEAFF. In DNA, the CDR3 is TGTGCCAGTAGTATGAGGATGAACACTGAAGCTTTCTTT. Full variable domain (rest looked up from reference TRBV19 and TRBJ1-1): DGGITQSPKYLFRKEGQNVTLSCEQNLNHDAMYWYRQDPGQGLRLIYYSQIVNDFQKGDIAEGYSVSREKKESFPLTVTSAQKNPTAFYLCASSMRMNTEAFFGQGTRLTVV.

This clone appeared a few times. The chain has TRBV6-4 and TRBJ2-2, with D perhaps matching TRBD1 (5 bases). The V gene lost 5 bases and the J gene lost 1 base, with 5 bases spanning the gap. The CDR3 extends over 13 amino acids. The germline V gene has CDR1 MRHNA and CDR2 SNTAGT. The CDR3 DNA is TGTGCCAGCAGTCAGGGGAACACCGGGGAGCTGTTTTTT. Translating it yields CASSQGNTGELFF.

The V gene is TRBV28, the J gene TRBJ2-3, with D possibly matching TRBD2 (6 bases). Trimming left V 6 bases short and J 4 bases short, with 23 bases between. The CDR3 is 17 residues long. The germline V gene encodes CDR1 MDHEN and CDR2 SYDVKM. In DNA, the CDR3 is TGTGCCAGCAGCCCTCCGGGGTTTAGCGGAACCTCAGATACGCAGTATTTT. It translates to CASSPPGFSGTSDTQYF.

The CDR3 nucleotides read TGCGCCAGCAGCTTGGGTTACGGATTTCAGGCTTCAGCTTTCTTT. Translating gives CASSLGYGFQASAFF. The chain carries TRBV5-1 and TRBJ1-1; D gene uncertain. The CDR3 runs 15 residues. CDR1 is SGHRS and CDR2 is YFSETQ in the germline V gene. Trimming shortened V by 0 bases and J by 10 bases, and 19 bases separated the two germline ends. Full variable domain (remainder filled in from reference TRBV5-1 and TRBJ1-1): KAGVTQTPRYLIKTRGQQVTLSCSPISGHRSVSWYQQTPGQGLQFLFEYFSETQRNKGNFPGRFSGRQFSNSRSEMNVSTLELGDSALYLCASSLGYGFQASAFFGQGTRLTVV.

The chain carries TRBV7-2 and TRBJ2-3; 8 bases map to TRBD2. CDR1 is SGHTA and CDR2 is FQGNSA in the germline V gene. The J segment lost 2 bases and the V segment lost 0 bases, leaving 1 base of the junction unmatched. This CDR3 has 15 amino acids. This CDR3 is CASSLAAGATDTQYF. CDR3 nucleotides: TGTGCCAGCAGCTTAGCAGCGGGGGCCACAGATACGCAGTATTTT.

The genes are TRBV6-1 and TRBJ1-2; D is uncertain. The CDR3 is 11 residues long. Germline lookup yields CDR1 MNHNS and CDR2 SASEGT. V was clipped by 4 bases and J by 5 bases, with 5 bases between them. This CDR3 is CASSGRYGYTF. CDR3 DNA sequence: TGTGCCAGCAGTGGTAGATATGGCTACACCTTC.

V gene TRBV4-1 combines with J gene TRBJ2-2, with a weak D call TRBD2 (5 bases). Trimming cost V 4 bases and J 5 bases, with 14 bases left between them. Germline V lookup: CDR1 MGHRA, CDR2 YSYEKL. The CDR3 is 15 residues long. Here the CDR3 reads CASSLARARTGELFF. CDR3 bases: TGCGCCAGCAGCCTAGCGAGGGCGCGTACCGGGGAGCTGTTTTTT.

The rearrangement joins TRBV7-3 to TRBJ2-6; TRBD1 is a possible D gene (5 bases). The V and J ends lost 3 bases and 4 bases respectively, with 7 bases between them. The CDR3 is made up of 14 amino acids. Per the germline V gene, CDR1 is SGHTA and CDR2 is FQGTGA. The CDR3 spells CASSFRAGANVLTF. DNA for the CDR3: TGTGCCAGCAGCTTCAGGGCCGGGGCCAACGTCCTGACTTTC. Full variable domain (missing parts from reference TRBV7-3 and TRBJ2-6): GAGVSQTPSNKVTEKGKYVELRCDPISGHTALYWYRQSLGQGPEFLIYFQGTGAADDSGLPNDRFFAVRPEGSVSTLKIQRTERGDSAVYLCASSFRAGANVLTFGAGSRLTVL.

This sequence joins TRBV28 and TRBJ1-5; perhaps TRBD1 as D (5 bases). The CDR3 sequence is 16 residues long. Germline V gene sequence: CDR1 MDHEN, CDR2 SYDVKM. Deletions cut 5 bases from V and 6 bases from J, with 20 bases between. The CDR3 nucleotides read TGTGCCAGCAGTCCCCCGGGGGGACGAGTTGGTCAGCCCCAGCATTTT. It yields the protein CASSPPGGRVGQPQHF.

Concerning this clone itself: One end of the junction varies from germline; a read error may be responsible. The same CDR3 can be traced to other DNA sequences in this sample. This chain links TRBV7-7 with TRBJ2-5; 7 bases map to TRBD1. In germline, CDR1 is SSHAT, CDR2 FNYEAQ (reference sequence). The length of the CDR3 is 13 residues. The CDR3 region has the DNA TGTGCTAGCAGTTCCGGGACAGAAGAGACCCAGTACTTC. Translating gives CASSSGTEETQYF.

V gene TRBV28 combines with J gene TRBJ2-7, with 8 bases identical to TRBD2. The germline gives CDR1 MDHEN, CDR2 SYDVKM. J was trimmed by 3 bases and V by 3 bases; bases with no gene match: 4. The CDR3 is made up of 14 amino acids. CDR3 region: CASSLGGRYYEQYF. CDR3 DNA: TGTGCCAGCAGTTTGGGCGGGAGGTACTACGAGCAGTACTTC.

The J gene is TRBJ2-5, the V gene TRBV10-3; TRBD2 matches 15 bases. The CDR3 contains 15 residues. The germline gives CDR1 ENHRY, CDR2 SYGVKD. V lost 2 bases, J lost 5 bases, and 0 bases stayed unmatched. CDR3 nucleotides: TGTGCCATCAGTGAGGGGACTAGCGGGGGGGAGACCCAGTACTTC. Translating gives CAISEGTSGGETQYF.

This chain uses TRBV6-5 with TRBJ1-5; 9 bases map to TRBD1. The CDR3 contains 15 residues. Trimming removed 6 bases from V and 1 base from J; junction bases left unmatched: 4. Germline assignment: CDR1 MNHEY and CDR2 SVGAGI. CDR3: CASSPGQGSNQPQHF. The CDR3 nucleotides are TGTGCCAGCAGCCCGGGACAGGGAAGCAATCAGCCCCAGCATTTT.

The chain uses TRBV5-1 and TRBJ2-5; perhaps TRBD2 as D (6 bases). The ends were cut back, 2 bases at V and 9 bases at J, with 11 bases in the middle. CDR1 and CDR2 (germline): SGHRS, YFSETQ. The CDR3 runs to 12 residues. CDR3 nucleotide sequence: TGCGCCAGCAGCTTTACGGGGGAGCCCCAGTACTTC. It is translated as CASSFTGEPQYF.

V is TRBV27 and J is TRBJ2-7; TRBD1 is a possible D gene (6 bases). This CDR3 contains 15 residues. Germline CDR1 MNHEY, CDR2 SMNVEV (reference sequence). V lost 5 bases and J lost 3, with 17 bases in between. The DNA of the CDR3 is TGTGCCAGCAGTGCGCGTCCAGGGGCCTTCTACGAGCAGTACTTC. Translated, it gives CASSARPGAFYEQYF.

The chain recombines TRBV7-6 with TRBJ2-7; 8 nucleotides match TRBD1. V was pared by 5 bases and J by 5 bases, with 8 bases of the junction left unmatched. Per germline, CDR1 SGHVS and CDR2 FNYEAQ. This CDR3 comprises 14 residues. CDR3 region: CASSARTGFHEQYF. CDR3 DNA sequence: TGTGCCAGCAGCGCAAGGACAGGGTTCCACGAGCAGTACTTC.

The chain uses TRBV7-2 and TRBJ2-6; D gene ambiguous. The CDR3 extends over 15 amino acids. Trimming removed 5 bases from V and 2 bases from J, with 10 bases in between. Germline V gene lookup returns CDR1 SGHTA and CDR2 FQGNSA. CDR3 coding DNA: TGTGCCAGCAGCCCAGTAAGCGCTGGGGCCAACGTCCTGACTTTC. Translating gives CASSPVSAGANVLTF.

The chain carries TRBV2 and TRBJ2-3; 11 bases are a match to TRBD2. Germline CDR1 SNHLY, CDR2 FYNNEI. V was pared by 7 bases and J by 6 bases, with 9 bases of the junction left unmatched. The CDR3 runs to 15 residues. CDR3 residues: CASIPGLADFDTQYF. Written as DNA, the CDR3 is TGTGCCAGCATTCCGGGACTAGCGGACTTTGATACGCAGTATTTT.

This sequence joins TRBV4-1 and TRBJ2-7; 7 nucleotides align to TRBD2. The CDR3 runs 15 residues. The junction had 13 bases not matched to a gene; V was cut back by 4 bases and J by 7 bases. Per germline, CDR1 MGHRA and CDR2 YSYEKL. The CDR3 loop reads CASSRSLGRAEEQYF. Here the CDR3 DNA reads TGCGCCAGCAGCCGATCCCTGGGGAGGGCCGAAGAGCAGTACTTC.

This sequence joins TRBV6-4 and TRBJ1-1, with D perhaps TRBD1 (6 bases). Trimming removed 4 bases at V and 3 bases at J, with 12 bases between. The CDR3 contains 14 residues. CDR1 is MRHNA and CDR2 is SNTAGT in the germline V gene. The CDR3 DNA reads TGTGCCAGCAGTGGGACAGTTGAGGACACTGAAGCTTTCTTT. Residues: CASSGTVEDTEAFF.

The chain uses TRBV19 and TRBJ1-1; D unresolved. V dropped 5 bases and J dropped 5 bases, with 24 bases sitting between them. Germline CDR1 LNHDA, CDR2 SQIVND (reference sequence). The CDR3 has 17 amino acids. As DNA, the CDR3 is TGTGCCAGTAGTGGGCTTCGTGGCCGCGCGATTCATACTGAAGCTTTCTTT. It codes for CASSGLRGRAIHTEAFF.

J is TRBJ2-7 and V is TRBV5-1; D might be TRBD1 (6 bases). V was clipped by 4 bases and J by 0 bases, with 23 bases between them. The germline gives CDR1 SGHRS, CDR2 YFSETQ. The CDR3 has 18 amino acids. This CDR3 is CASSDTGRTGLSSYEQYF. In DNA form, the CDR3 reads TGCGCCAGCAGCGATACTGGTCGTACAGGGCTAAGCTCCTACGAGCAGTACTTC. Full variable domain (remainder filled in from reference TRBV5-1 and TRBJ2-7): KAGVTQTPRYLIKTRGQQVTLSCSPISGHRSVSWYQQTPGQGLQFLFEYFSETQRNKGNFPGRFSGRQFSNSRSEMNVSTLELGDSALYLCASSDTGRTGLSSYEQYFGPGTRLTVT.